The sequence of this TCR beta chain was determined in a study of post-analysis software for immune sequencing data. For the study at large: Both relapsing-remitting and secondary progressive multiple sclerosis featured among the disease courses, as did progressive-relapsing multiple sclerosis.

In this sample, this clonotype turned up a few times. Its antigen is still unknown. General study results and limits: Controls significantly exceeded multiple sclerosis patients in normalized Chao1 diversity. Five or six TRBV segments were significantly more frequent in patients than in controls. TRBV5-6, TRBV5-1 and TRBV20-1 were among these segments. F measure grouped same-batch samples tightly together.

Built from TCR beta cDNA, the libraries had unique molecular identifiers in them. T cells numbering roughly 0.85 to 10 million gave rise to around 460,000 cDNA molecules. TCRdb passed the PCR reads through MiXCR, listing each CDR3 protein once. The sample has fewer than 550,000 distinct CDR3 sequences, under 40% seen once. This CDR3 comprises 14 residues. The ends were cut back, 3 bases at V and 3 bases at J, with 11 bases in the middle. Germline loops: CDR1 SGHTA, CDR2 FQGNSA. The clonotype originates from a girl aged 2-17 years with multiple sclerosis. Sequenced input: blood. J is TRBJ1-1 and V is TRBV7-2; D might be TRBD1 (5 bases). Written as DNA, the CDR3 is TGTGCCAGCAGCTTCTCGCCGGGGGACACTGAAGCTTTCTTT. Protein product: CASSFSPGDTEAFF.